What follows describes a single T cell receptor beta chain. Antigen: not known. It is likely a read error, because the conserved phenylalanine at the end of the CDR3 is missing. It is unclear where the CDR3 begins or ends on the DNA, so no DNA is shown, and the CDR3 is as TCRdb lists it. This sample is drawn from a study of regulatory T cells in long-lasting Graves disease. Study background: Less than 3 months of antithyroid drugs had been taken by newly diagnosed Graves' patients.

Time point reported: newly diagnosed GD, antithyroid drugs for less than 3 months. PBMCs provided the RNA from which the TCR library was made. Library construction for TCR beta used iRepertoire HTBI primers and Arm-PCR of CDR3 regions. TCRdb fed the multiplex PCR reads into MiXCR, producing one record per CDR3 protein. The repertoire holds about 330,000 distinct CDR3 sequences, with around 15% as singletons. Overall study results and limits: Persistent disease showed a preference for TRBV28, TRBJ1-2 and TRBJ2-5.

The CDR3 has 12 amino acids, counting both end residues. The germline gives CDR1 LNHDA, CDR2 SQIVND (reference sequence). In addition, the sample was reused for a study of T cells in Graves' hyperthyroidism and ophthalmopathy. That source notes: The blood repertoire included most of the expanded thyroid clonotypes above 0.001.

V and J are TRBV19 and TRBJ1-1. This sequence originates from a woman aged 18 to 35 with Graves disease. The input for sequencing was peripheral blood mononuclear cells (PBMCs), taken at new diagnosis, from a patient treated with antithyroid drugs. The CDR3 protein is CASSIGTWGTFS.